The 9 T cell receptor beta chains reported below all come from one sample, sequenced in a study of blood T cell repertoires in COVID-19. The table came from immunoSEQ multiplex PCR; TCRdb's copy has only in-frame clones and leaves some out. Here the sample spans about 240,000 clones, around 80% being singletons. Material: peripheral blood. These receptors were obtained from a human donor in a cohort sampled during active COVID-19.

CDR3 amino acids: CASGQGEETQYF. The DNA of the CDR3 is TGCGCCAGCGGGCAGGGGGAGGAGACCCAGTACTTC. The chain has TRBV5-1 and TRBJ2-5; the match to TRBD1 covers 7 bases. Germline V gene lookup returns CDR1 SGHRS and CDR2 YFSETQ. With 7 bases clipped from V and 5 bases from J, the junction kept 5 bases outside the gene matches. The CDR3 runs to 12 residues. The variable domain in full, completed from reference TRBV5-1 and TRBJ2-5, reads KAGVTQTPRYLIKTRGQQVTLSCSPISGHRSVSWYQQTPGQGLQFLFEYFSETQRNKGNFPGRFSGRQFSNSRSEMNVSTLELGDSALYLCASGQGEETQYFGPGTRLLVL.

The chain links TRBV7-2 to TRBJ2-7, with TRBD2 matching 9 bases. The V segment lost 0 bases and the J segment 2 bases; nucleotides outside the gene matches: 5. There are 16 residues in the CDR3. CDR1 is SGHTA and CDR2 is FQGNSA in the germline V gene. DNA of the CDR3: TGTGCCAGCAGCTTAGCCCGAGCGGGAGGACCCTACGAGCAGTACTTC. As protein: CASSLARAGGPYEQYF.

This clone has more than one count but fewer than ten. The rearrangement uses TRBV5-1 and TRBJ2-2; tentative D call: TRBD1 (6 bases). Per the germline V gene, CDR1 is SGHRS and CDR2 is YFSETQ. This CDR3 has 14 amino acids. V was clipped by 4 bases and J by 4 bases, with 11 bases between them. The CDR3 sequence: CASSPDRSTGELFF. CDR3 in DNA: TGCGCCAGCAGCCCGGACAGAAGCACCGGGGAGCTGTTTTTT.

V is TRBV3-1 (or the pseudogene TRBV3-2) and J is TRBJ1-6; D remains unclear. The CDR3 has 13 amino acids. With 5 bases removed from V and 6 bases from J, the gap between germline ends came to 8 bases. Per germline, CDR1 LGHDT and CDR2 YNNKEL (reference sequence). CDR3 nucleotides: TGTGCCAGCAGCTCAGAGGGTAATTCACCCCTCCACTTT. Translation: CASSSEGNSPLHF.

V and J are TRBV7-8 and TRBJ2-7, with a weak D call TRBD1 (6 bases). This CDR3 region has 14 residues. Trimming took 7 bases from V and 2 from J, leaving 15 bases between them. CDR1 is SGHVS and CDR2 is FQNEAQ in the germline V gene. The CDR3 DNA is TGTGCCAGCATCCAGATGACAGGAGCCTACGAGCAGTACTTC. This sequence encodes CASIQMTGAYEQYF.

In DNA, the CDR3 is TGTGCCAGCAGCCCTGAGGAGGGGCCTTCGTACGAGCAGTACTTC. Translating gives CASSPEEGPSYEQYF. The chain recombines TRBV3-1 (or the pseudogene TRBV3-2) with TRBJ2-7; tentative D call: TRBD2 (6 bases). Germline-derived CDR1 and CDR2 are LGHDT and YNNKEL (reference sequence). The CDR3 is made up of 15 amino acids. Trimming removed 4 bases at V and 4 bases at J, with 17 bases between.

The V call is TRBV30, the J call TRBJ1-1, with D unresolved. There are 12 residues in the CDR3. Trimming removed 0 bases from V and 5 bases from J, with 7 bases in between. The germline V gene encodes CDR1 GTSNPN and CDR2 SVGIG (reference sequence). For the CDR3, the DNA is TGTGCCTGGAGTGTACCGGGGACTGAAGCTTTCTTT. This gives the protein CAWSVPGTEAFF.

The chain carries TRBV10-3 and TRBJ2-4; no clear D gene. Trimming took off 0 bases at V and 4 bases at J, with 13 bases between the two ends. The CDR3 loop spans 16 amino acids. CDR1 and CDR2 from the germline V gene are ENHRY and SYGVKD. CDR3 DNA: TGTGCCATCAGTGAGTCGAGGTTTAATGGGAAAAACATTCAGTACTTC. Translated: CAISESRFNGKNIQYF.

CDR3 amino acids: CASSLASGRSDGYTF. The CDR3 coding sequence is TGTGCCAGCAGCTTGGCCTCGGGTAGATCGGATGGCTACACCTTC. V and J are TRBV5-8 and TRBJ1-2; D is unresolved. V shed 0 bases and J shed 6 bases, with 15 bases lying between them. Germline V gives CDR1 SGHTS, CDR2 YDEGEE. This CDR3 contains 15 residues.